This TCR beta chain was identified in a study of blood T cell repertoires in COVID-19. In the study overall: Researchers got acute and convalescent COVID-19 samples from the United States, Italy and Spain. T cells, B-cell-depleted T cells, or PBMCs supplied cDNA or gDNA.

Original data processing: Counts of nucleated cells, estimated from reference gene primer amplification, were obtained. The protocol was immunoSEQ multiplex PCR, while the TCRdb copy is restricted to in-frame clones and leaves out a portion. V and J calls and clone size are copied from that table; D and trimming were computed from the DNA. Here the sample spans 200,000 to 250,000 clones, 90% to 95% being singletons. Seattle patients were enrolled while actively infected and followed longitudinally. The CDR3 runs to 12 residues. V was pared by 5 bases and J by 6 bases, with 12 bases between. Germline CDR1 SGHNT, CDR2 YYREEE (reference sequence).

The receptor was isolated from a man aged 55 to 69 with COVID-19, enrolled during active disease. V is TRBV5-4 and J is TRBJ2-7; D gene ambiguous. Sequencing was carried out using peripheral blood. CDR3 sequence reads: CASSSRIGEQYF. The CDR3 DNA follows: TGTGCCAGCAGTTCTAGGATAGGCGAGCAGTACTTC.